This T cell receptor (beta chain) was recorded in a study of shared clonotypes between healthy human individuals. Study-wide results and limits: Across subsets, estimated richness was generally greater for naive than for memory populations.

It was CD45RO-negative cells, positively selected for CCR7, that made up naive CD8 cells, with terminally differentiated effector memory CD45RA+ cells excluded. Repertoires were generated with immunoSEQ multiplex PCR, while TCRdb's copy carries only in-frame clones and drops some. The table shows about 2.1 million clones, with around 93% occurring only once. A remark on this clone: Its matching antigen is unknown.

Per the germline V gene, CDR1 is MGHRA and CDR2 is YSYEKL. The CDR3 has 15 amino acids. Trimming removed 8 bases from V and 3 bases from J, with 20 bases in between. The sequence came from a man between 18 and 29 years old in good health. Some clones in this sample may be carry-over from other donors' samples. What was sequenced was naive CD8+ T cells from PBMCs. The chain combines TRBV4-1 with TRBJ2-7; D unresolved. This CDR3 reads CASGKPVSTGYEQYF. For the CDR3, the DNA is TGCGCCAGCGGCAAGCCAGTTTCCACGGGCTACGAGCAGTACTTC.